The present T cell receptor (beta chain) was sequenced within a study of radiotherapy plus CTLA-4 blockade in lung cancer listed by TCRdb under 2018. Study-level background: Objective responses occurred in approximately 19% of enrolled patients, and 30% to 40% achieved disease control. Study-wide findings and limitations: TCR clones derived from tumors expanded in peripheral blood after treatment with radiotherapy and ipilimumab. The strongest predictors of response were reported to be early dynamic shifts in blood T cell clones along with a rise in serum interferon-beta following radiation.

Library preparation employed the immunoSEQ multiplex PCR assay. Held by TCRdb, this immuneACCESS table contains in-frame sequences only and omits some clones. Under half of the omission traces to an unresolved V gene where checked; the cause of the rest is unknown. In all, the sample holds tens of thousands of clones, and around 76% of those were seen once. About 17% of the sample goes to the ten largest clones. Its CDR3 holds 15 amino acids, cysteine through phenylalanine. CDR3 DNA only is kept here, 45 bases in frame from base 1. V lost 3 bases and J lost 2 bases; the stretch between them is 14 bases long. Taken from the germline V gene, the CDR1 and CDR2 loops are SGHDT and YYEEEE. The study tested focal radiation therapy combined with CTLA-4 blockade (ipilimumab) in patients with chemo-refractory metastatic non-small-cell lung cancer. Comment on this clone: This clone's antigen is unknown. No base quality information exists; no much larger clone differs at one position.

The material sequenced was peripheral blood, taken from a patient treated with radiotherapy plus ipilimumab. This clonotype was obtained from a human donor with non-small cell lung cancer whose response to radiotherapy plus ipilimumab could not be evaluated. Some clones in this sample may be carry-over from other donors' samples. The chain uses TRBV5-6 and TRBJ2-5; the D gene is possibly TRBD1, with 6 bases matching. The DNA is as follows: TGTGCCAGCAGCTCGAGGACAGCTTTTCAAGAGACCCAGTACTTC. This codes for CASSSRTAFQETQYF.